The next 14 T cell receptor beta chains were all read from a single sample in a study of blood T cell dynamics during melanoma immunotherapy. TCRdb keeps only in-frame clones here, not all; method: immunoSEQ multiplex PCR. The table has about 6,700 clones, roughly 88% seen once. Time point of the sample: pre-treatment baseline. Specimen: blood, collected from a patient treated with checkpoint blockade. These receptors were obtained from a human donor with melanoma. Some clones in this sample may be carry-over from other donors' samples.

V is TRBV29-1 and J is TRBJ2-1; 14 bases are shared with TRBD2. CDR1 and CDR2 from the germline V gene are SQVTM and ANQGSEA. The CDR3 has 14 residues. V lost 7 bases to trimming and J lost 10 bases; unmatched junction nucleotides: 9. CDR3: CSGTTSGGADEQFF. Here the CDR3 DNA reads TGCAGCGGCACGACTAGCGGGGGGGCGGACGAGCAGTTCTTC.

The chain is built from TRBV6-5 and TRBJ2-5; D may correspond to TRBD1 or TRBD2 (6 bases each). Germline V lookup: CDR1 MNHEY, CDR2 SVGAGI. The CDR3 sequence is 14 residues long. Trimming took 5 bases from V and 5 from J, leaving 15 bases between them. The CDR3 is CASSAGRRGETQYF. The CDR3 DNA is TGTGCCAGCAGTGCAGGGCGGAGGGGGGAGACCCAGTACTTC.

V usage is TRBV19 and J usage is TRBJ2-7; the match to TRBD2 covers 13 bases. The CDR3 has 15 residues. With 5 bases clipped from V and 4 bases from J, the junction kept 5 bases outside the gene matches. Per the germline V gene, CDR1 is LNHDA and CDR2 is SQIVND (reference sequence). CDR3 in DNA: TGTGCCAGTAGTCTCGGACTAGCGGGGGTTTACGAGCAGTACTTC. This codes for CASSLGLAGVYEQYF.

This chain joins TRBV28 and TRBJ1-5; D unresolved. V was cut by 6 bases and J by 3 bases, with 12 bases left in between. The CDR3 is 14 amino acids. CDR1 is MDHEN, CDR2 SYDVKM, per germline. CDR3 sequence: CASRPHSFNQPQHF. CDR3 in DNA: TGTGCCAGCAGACCACACAGTTTCAATCAGCCCCAGCATTTT. The variable domain in full, completed from reference TRBV28 and TRBJ1-5, reads DVKVTQSSRYLVKRTGEKVFLECVQDMDHENMFWYRQDPGLGLRLIYFSYDVKMKEKGDIPEGYSVSREKKERFSLILESASTNQTSMYLCASRPHSFNQPQHFGDGTRLSIL.

In this sample, this clone turned up a few times. The genes are TRBV19 and TRBJ1-5, with 11 bases that match TRBD1. Germline assignment: CDR1 LNHDA and CDR2 SQIVND (reference sequence). The ends lost 8 bases at V and 6 bases at J; junction bases unmatched: 3. The length of the CDR3 is 13 residues. The CDR3: CASSGTGGQPQHF. The CDR3 coding sequence is TGTGCCAGTTCCGGGACAGGGGGTCAGCCCCAGCATTTT.

V usage is TRBV5-1 and J usage is TRBJ2-4; D might be TRBD1 (6 bases). V shed 0 bases and J shed 2 bases, with 15 bases lying between them. Germline CDR1 SGHRS, CDR2 YFSETQ. CDR3 length: 17 residues. CDR3 amino acids: CASSLAGRGRPKNIQYF. The CDR3 DNA is TGCGCCAGCAGCTTGGCCGGCAGGGGTCGACCCAAAAACATTCAGTACTTC.

The rearrangement uses TRBV6-5 and TRBJ2-3; D is ambiguous. Germline V gene lookup returns CDR1 MNHEY and CDR2 SVGAGI. Trimming removed 2 bases at V and 3 bases at J, with 12 bases between. This CDR3 is 15 amino acids long. CDR3 DNA sequence: TGTGCCAGCAGTTACGGCAGTTATCGGACAGATACGCAGTATTTT. It yields the protein CASSYGSYRTDTQYF.

The rearrangement joins TRBV6-6 to TRBJ1-6; 8 nucleotides agree with TRBD1. V was clipped by 7 bases and J by 9 bases; unmatched bases: 5. Germline V gene sequence: CDR1 MNHNY, CDR2 SVGAGI (reference sequence). The CDR3 has 13 residues. CDR3: CASTQTGASPLHF. CDR3 DNA sequence: TGTGCCAGCACCCAGACAGGGGCTTCACCCCTCCACTTT.

The chain recombines TRBV15 with TRBJ2-1; no definite D call. The germline V gene encodes CDR1 LNHNV and CDR2 YYDKDF (reference sequence). Trimming took off 5 bases at V and 10 bases at J, with 21 bases between the two ends. CDR3 length equals 15 residues. CDR3 bases: TGTGCCACCAGCGCAAGGCTGACCGACACCGTCGAGCAGTTCTTC. This codes for CATSARLTDTVEQFF.

DNA for the CDR3: TGTGCCAGCAGTGAACTGGTTGGTTTTCGCACTGAAGCTTTCTTT. It specifies CASSELVGFRTEAFF. The gene calls are TRBV25-1 and TRBJ1-1; no reliable D call. Trimming removed 2 bases from V and 4 bases from J, with 14 bases in between. The CDR3 is 15 amino acids. Germline values: CDR1 MGHDK, CDR2 SYGVNS.

This rearrangement joins TRBV28 to TRBJ2-5, with D possibly called TRBD1 or TRBD2 (6 bases each). The CDR3 totals 14 residues. The V gene lost 3 bases and the J gene lost 5 bases, with 13 bases spanning the gap. In germline, CDR1 is MDHEN, CDR2 SYDVKM. CDR3 nucleotides: TGTGCCAGCAGTTTCGCAGGGGACTCGGAGACCCAGTACTTC. Its protein is CASSFAGDSETQYF.

The CDR3 nucleotides read TGTGCCAGCAGTGAATCTGGACGGCTCGGGGAGCAGTACTTC. Translating it yields CASSESGRLGEQYF. V is TRBV25-1 and J is TRBJ2-7, with D unclear. Germline V gene sequence: CDR1 MGHDK, CDR2 SYGVNS. The CDR3 sequence is 14 residues long. V dropped 1 base and J dropped 7 bases, with 14 bases sitting between them.

This rearrangement joins TRBV28 to TRBJ2-7; D not resolved. The CDR3 extends over 13 amino acids. Germline-derived CDR1 and CDR2 are MDHEN and SYDVKM. V gave up 2 bases and J gave up 2 bases, with 7 bases separating them. The CDR3 loop reads CASSLQQTYEQYF. The CDR3 DNA reads as TGTGCCAGCAGTTTACAACAGACCTACGAGCAGTACTTC.

The chain is built from TRBV4-2 and TRBJ2-3, with D maybe TRBD1 (6 bases). Trimming took 2 bases from V and 5 from J, leaving 8 bases between them. The germline V gene encodes CDR1 LGHNA and CDR2 YNFKEQ. The CDR3 extends over 13 amino acids. The CDR3 DNA reads TGTGCCAGCAGCCAAAACAGGGTAGATACGCAGTATTTT. It specifies CASSQNRVDTQYF.